This T cell receptor (beta chain) was sequenced during a study of Tregs in tolerant kidney transplant recipients. Here immunoSEQ multiplex PCR was the method, and the copy in TCRdb shows in-frame clones only, minus some. Of 35,000 to 55,000 clones detected, about 90% appear once; the ten largest clones hold about 0.7%. Thawed PBMCs were rested overnight at 37°C with 200 to 250 IU/ml IL-2 before regulatory T cell sorting. Points from the study as a whole: Tregs expanded with activated donor B cells seemed most donor-specific. Validation in larger populations is needed because few patients were studied.

As to this clone: What it recognizes is unknown.

The receptor was derived from a human donor in good health. Sequencing was done on a sample of Tregs from blood.

The CDR3 is CASSQQLYEQYF. CDR3 DNA: TGTGCCAGCAGCCAGCAGTTATACGAGCAGTACTTC. J is TRBJ2-7 and V is TRBV6-1, with D unclear. CDR1 is MNHNS, CDR2 SASEGT, per germline. This CDR3 region has 12 residues. V lost 6 bases and J 4 bases, leaving 10 bases between the germline ends.